This TCR beta chain was retrieved from a study of cytomegalovirus exposure and HLA in healthy donors. Regarding the study as a whole: The majority of TCR sequences were rare, yet some public TCRs appeared in many donors. Most TCR beta V segments were productive about 87% or about 30% of the time in an earlier analysis. Follow-up analysis found HLA locus-dependent TCR association rates, highest for DRB1 and lowest for HLA-C.

With 60 Vbeta and 13 Jbeta primers, the PCR was carried out. Authors' processing steps: There were about 80 million unique TCR beta chains by a later count, and some 10 million of them were shared. This table comes from immunoSEQ multiplex PCR, and its TCRdb copy is limited to in-frame clones, with some not included. Clonal size and the V and J genes are those of that table, whereas D and trimming came from the DNA. The sample lists some 150,000 clones; about 73% were seen once. With regard to this clone: Its specificity is not known.

The sequencing input was PBMCs. The receptor's source is a man in his forties in good health and CMV-seropositive.

CDR3 amino acids: CASSYSPDIVLGELFF. The CDR3 DNA is TGTGCCAGCAGTTACTCGCCGGACATTGTGCTCGGGGAGCTGTTTTTT. This chain connects TRBV6-5 to TRBJ2-2; weak D call: TRBD1 (5 bases). The CDR3 loop spans 16 amino acids. Looked up from germline, CDR1 is MNHEY and CDR2 is SVGAGI. V gave up 0 bases and J gave up 7 bases, with 15 bases separating them.